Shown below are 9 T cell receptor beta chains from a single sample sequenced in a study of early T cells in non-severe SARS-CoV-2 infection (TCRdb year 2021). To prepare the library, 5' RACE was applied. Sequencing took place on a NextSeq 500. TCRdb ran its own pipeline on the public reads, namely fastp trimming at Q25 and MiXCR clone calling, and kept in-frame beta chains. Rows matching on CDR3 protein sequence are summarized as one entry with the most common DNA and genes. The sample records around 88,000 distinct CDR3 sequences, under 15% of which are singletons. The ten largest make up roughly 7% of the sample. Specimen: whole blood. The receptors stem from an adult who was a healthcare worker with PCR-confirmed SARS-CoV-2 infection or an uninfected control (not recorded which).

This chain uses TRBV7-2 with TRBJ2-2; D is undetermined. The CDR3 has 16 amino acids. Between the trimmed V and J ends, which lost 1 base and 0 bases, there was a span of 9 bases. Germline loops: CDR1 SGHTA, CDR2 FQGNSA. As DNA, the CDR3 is TGTGCCAGCAGCTTAGTTAGTACCGCGAACACCGGGGAGCTGTTTTTT. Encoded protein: CASSLVSTANTGELFF. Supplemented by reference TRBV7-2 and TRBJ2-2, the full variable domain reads GAGVSQSPSNKVTEKGKDVELRCDPISGHTALYWYRQSLGQGLEFLIYFQGNSAPDKSGLPSDRFSAERTGGSVSTLTIQRTQQEDSAVYLCASSLVSTANTGELFFGEGSRLTVL.

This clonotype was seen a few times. CDR3: CASGDRGFNQPQHF. For the CDR3, the DNA is TGTGCCAGCGGCGACAGGGGTTTCAATCAGCCCCAGCATTTT. The chain combines TRBV27 with TRBJ1-5; 8 bases are shared with TRBD1. The length of the CDR3 is 14 residues. V trimming: 8 bases; J trimming: 3 bases; junction bases outside the gene matches: 6. Per germline, CDR1 MNHEY and CDR2 SMNVEV (reference sequence).

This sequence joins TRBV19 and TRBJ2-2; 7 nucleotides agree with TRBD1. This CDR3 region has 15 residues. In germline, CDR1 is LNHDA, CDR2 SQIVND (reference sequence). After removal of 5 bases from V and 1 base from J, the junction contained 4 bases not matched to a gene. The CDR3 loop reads CASSPRQGNTGELFF. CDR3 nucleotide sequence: TGTGCCAGTAGTCCGCGACAGGGGAACACCGGGGAGCTGTTTTTT.

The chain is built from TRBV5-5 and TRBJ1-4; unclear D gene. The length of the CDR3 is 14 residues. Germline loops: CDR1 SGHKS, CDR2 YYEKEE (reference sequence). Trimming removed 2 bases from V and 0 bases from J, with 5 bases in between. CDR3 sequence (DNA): TGTGCCAGCAGCTTAGGTGCAACTAATGAAAAACTGTTTTTT. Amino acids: CASSLGATNEKLFF.

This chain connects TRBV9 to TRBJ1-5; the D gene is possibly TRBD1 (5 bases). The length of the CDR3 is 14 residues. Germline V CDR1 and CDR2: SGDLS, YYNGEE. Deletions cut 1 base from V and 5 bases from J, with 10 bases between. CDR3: CASSVRGDDQPQHF. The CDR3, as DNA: TGTGCCAGCAGCGTACGTGGGGACGATCAGCCCCAGCATTTT.

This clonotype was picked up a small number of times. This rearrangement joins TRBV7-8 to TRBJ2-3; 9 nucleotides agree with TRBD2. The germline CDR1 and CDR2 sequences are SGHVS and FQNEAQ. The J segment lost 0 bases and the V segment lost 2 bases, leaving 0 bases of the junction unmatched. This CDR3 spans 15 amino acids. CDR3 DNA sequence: TGTGCCAGCAGCTTAACTAGCGGGAGCACAGATACGCAGTATTTT. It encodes CASSLTSGSTDTQYF.

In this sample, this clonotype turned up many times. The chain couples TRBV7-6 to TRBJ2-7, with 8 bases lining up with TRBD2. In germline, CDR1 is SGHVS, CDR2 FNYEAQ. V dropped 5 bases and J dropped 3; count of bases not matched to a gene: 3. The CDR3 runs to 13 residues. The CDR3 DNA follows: TGTGCCAGCAGCCCTAGCGGGCGCTACGAGCAGTACTTC. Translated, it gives CASSPSGRYEQYF.

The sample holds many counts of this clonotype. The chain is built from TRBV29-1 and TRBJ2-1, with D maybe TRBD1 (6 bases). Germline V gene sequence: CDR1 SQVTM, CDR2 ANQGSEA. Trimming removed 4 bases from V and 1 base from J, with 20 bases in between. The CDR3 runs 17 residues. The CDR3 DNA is TGCAGCGTTGTAGGCGGACAGAACCTTGGGTCCTACAATGAGCAGTTCTTC. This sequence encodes CSVVGGQNLGSYNEQFF.

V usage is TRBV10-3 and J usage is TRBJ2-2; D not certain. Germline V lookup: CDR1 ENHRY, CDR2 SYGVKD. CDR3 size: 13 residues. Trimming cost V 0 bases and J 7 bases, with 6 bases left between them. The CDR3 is CAISESINGELFF. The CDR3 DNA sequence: TGTGCCATCAGTGAGTCGATTAACGGGGAGCTGTTTTTT.